A single count supports the clone carrying this T cell receptor beta chain. The sample is drawn from a study of cytomegalovirus exposure and HLA in healthy donors. Study-level information: The 120 or so validation repertoires used a platform that matched the one used for the 600 to 750 first-cohort repertoires, as a later analysis reported.

Trimming took 5 bases from V and 5 from J; bases not matched to a gene: 5. This CDR3 has 14 amino acids. Germline V gene sequence: CDR1 MDHEN, CDR2 SYDVKM. Measured with immunoSEQ multiplex PCR; TCRdb has only the in-frame clones, and not every one. The sample contains roughly 52,000 clones, about nine tenths of which appear only once. This receptor was obtained from a man aged 18 to 29 in good health and CMV-seronegative. The V call is TRBV28, the J call TRBJ1-3; 8 bases line up with TRBD1. The source material was PBMCs. The CDR3 bases are TGTGCCAGCAGTCGGACAGGGTATAGAAACACCATATATTTT. It yields the protein CASSRTGYRNTIYF.